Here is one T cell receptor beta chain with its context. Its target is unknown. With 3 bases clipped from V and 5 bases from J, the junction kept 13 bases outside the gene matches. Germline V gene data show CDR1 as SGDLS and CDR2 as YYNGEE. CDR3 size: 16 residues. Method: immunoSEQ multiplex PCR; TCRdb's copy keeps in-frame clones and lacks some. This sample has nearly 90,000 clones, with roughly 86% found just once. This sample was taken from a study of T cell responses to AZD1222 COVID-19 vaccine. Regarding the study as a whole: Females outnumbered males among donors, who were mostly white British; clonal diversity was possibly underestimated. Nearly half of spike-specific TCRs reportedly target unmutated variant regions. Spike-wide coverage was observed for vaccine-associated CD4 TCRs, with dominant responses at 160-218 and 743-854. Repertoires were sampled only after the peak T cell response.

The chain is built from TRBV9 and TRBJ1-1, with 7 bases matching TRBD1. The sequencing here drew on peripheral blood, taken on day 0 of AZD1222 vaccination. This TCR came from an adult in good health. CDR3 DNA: TGTGCCAGCAGCGCCCAACAGGGGACTGTTGGAACTGAAGCTTTCTTT. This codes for CASSAQQGTVGTEAFF.